The rows below give T cell receptor beta chains drawn from one sample of a study of T-cell reconstitution after alpha-beta-depleted transplantation in children. From the PCR reads, TCRdb called clonotypes with MiXCR, one entry per CDR3 protein. The sample yields about 870,000 distinct CDR3 sequences, roughly 15% seen once. The sequenced sample was PBMCs, mostly from graft donor cells, obtained 360 days after TCRalphabeta/CD19-depleted stem cell transplant. The receptors shown here come from a male patient aged 10-17 years who had a stem cell transplant for acute lymphoblastic leukemia, so the T cells may come from the graft donor. Both conserved end residues are trimmed from each CDR3. The order of the fields is clone size, J gene, V gene, CDR3 protein. The size of a clone is reported for some rows only, either as once, few or many, or as a class for expanded clones.

>few|TRBJ2-1|TRBV12-3/TRBV12-4
ASSSSTSGRIEQF
>.|TRBJ2-7|TRBV7-9
ASSLDNTAYEQY
>.|TRBJ2-1|TRBV12-3/TRBV12-4
ASAPAESSYNEQF
>.|TRBJ2-7|TRBV5-1
ASSSLRVREHEQY
>many|TRBJ2-7|TRBV27
ASRRLAGIQYYEQY
>.|TRBJ2-7|TRBV20-1
SASKPPSGRRAYEQY
>.|TRBJ2-1|TRBV11-2
ASSLERAGEQF
>few|TRBJ2-2|TRBV29-1
SVETWGSGTGELF
>.|TRBJ2-7|TRBV3-1
ASSQKTGRLYEQY
>few|TRBJ1-2|TRBV10-3
AIYPGQGNGYT
>.|TRBJ2-7|TRBV12-3/TRBV12-4
ASSFEGLAVAYEQY
>many|TRBJ2-7|TRBV7-2
ASSFSPTVPRRGDEQY
>few|TRBJ1-4|TRBV5-1
ASRTTGGNEKLF
>.|TRBJ1-4|TRBV12-3/TRBV12-4
ASSFLEEKLF
>few|TRBJ2-2|TRBV28
ASSLLGGRAQGELF
>.|TRBJ2-5|TRBV24-1
ATSDRFPWYQETQY
>.|TRBJ1-1|TRBV18
ASSPPLTGTEAF
>.|TRBJ1-3|TRBV15
ATSSRLFSGNTIY
>many|TRBJ1-1|TRBV20-1
SGSRDTNTEAF
>.|TRBJ2-3|TRBV20-1
SAVTTTDTQY
>.|TRBJ2-5|TRBV12-3/TRBV12-4
ASTPNWGLGTQY
>many|TRBJ2-2|TRBV4-1
ASSQGKGTGELF
>many|TRBJ2-1|TRBV29-1
SVTRDTSSYNEQF
>many|TRBJ2-7|TRBV28
ASRTGRQGHSYEQY
>.|TRBJ2-1|TRBV2
ASLSGRRNIDNEQF
>.|TRBJ2-1|TRBV15
ATSSTSGSSYNEQF